The 25 T cell receptor beta chains below all came from one sample that was sequenced in a study of blood T cell repertoires in COVID-19. Sequencing was performed with immunoSEQ multiplex PCR; in TCRdb, only in-frame clones are kept and a portion is missing. The table lists some 180,000 clones, around 83% of them singletons, with about 26% in the top ten. Sequences were obtained from PBMCs or T cells enriched from blood (not recorded which). The origin of the receptors is a woman between 40 and 55 years old in a cohort exposed to, infected with or recovered from COVID-19 (not recorded which).

The CDR3 spells CASSLVGSARSYEQYF. CDR3 coding DNA: TGTGCCAGCAGCTTAGTCGGCAGCGCCCGCTCCTACGAGCAGTACTTC. The rearrangement joins TRBV7-2 to TRBJ2-7; D gene ambiguous. Germline V gives CDR1 SGHTA, CDR2 FQGNSA. Trimming removed 1 base at V and 0 bases at J, with 13 bases between. The length of the CDR3 is 16 residues.

The V and J genes are TRBV18 and TRBJ2-7, with 9 bases fitting TRBD1. From germline, CDR1 is KGHSH and CDR2 LQKENI. The junction had 3 bases not matched to a gene; V was cut back by 5 bases and J by 7 bases. The CDR3 sequence is 12 residues long. This CDR3 is CASSTGQGEQYF. The CDR3 DNA sequence: TGTGCCAGCTCAACGGGACAGGGAGAGCAGTACTTC.

This clone was counted a single time. This chain joins TRBV6-5 and TRBJ2-1; D may be TRBD1 (6 bases). Germline CDR1 is MNHEY and CDR2 is SVGAGI. Deletions cut 0 bases from V and 4 bases from J, with 10 bases between. The CDR3 sequence is 15 residues long. In DNA form, the CDR3 reads TGTGCCAGCAGTTACTCGGGGGCCACATACAATGAGCAGTTCTTC. It codes for CASSYSGATYNEQFF.

The chain links TRBV27 to TRBJ2-7; 7 bases match TRBD1. V was pared by 5 bases and J by 1 base, with 14 bases of the junction left unmatched. This CDR3 has 17 residues. Germline values: CDR1 MNHEY, CDR2 SMNVEV (reference sequence). DNA for the CDR3: TGTGCCAGCAGTCTTACCCACAGGGGCCCAGCTTCCTACGAGCAGTACTTC. Protein product: CASSLTHRGPASYEQYF.

The chain joins TRBV7-9 to TRBJ1-2, with 7 bases aligning to TRBD1. CDR3 length equals 17 residues. After removal of 5 bases from V and 0 bases from J, the junction contained 12 bases not matched to a gene. Germline lookup yields CDR1 SEHNR and CDR2 FQNEAQ (reference sequence). The CDR3 sequence: CASSLIEGRGPNYGYTF. The CDR3 bases are TGTGCCAGCAGCCTTATTGAGGGAAGGGGGCCTAACTATGGCTACACCTTC.

The count of this clone is one. The V and J genes are TRBV18 and TRBJ1-3, with TRBD1 matching over 11 bases. CDR1 KGHSH and CDR2 LQKENI come from the germline V gene. The CDR3 has 16 amino acids. V trimming: 6 bases; J trimming: 2 bases; junction bases outside the gene matches: 6. In DNA form, the CDR3 reads TGTGCCAGCTCCCGCGGACAGGGGGCGGCTGGAAACACCATATATTTT. Translating it yields CASSRGQGAAGNTIYF.

V usage is TRBV5-4 and J usage is TRBJ2-7; D unresolved. Trimming left V 0 bases short and J 6 bases short, with 10 bases between. The CDR3 length is 13 residues. Germline-derived CDR1 and CDR2 are SGHNT and YYREEE (reference sequence). The CDR3 DNA reads TGTGCCAGCAGCTTGGCGCAGGTCGGCGAGCAGTACTTC. The encoded protein is CASSLAQVGEQYF.

This clone appeared a few times. The CDR3 DNA reads TGTGCCAGCAGTTACGCGCCGGGAGGGGGAAATGAGCAGTTCTTC. Amino acid sequence: CASSYAPGGGNEQFF. The J gene is TRBJ2-1, the V gene TRBV6-5, with TRBD2 matching over 8 bases. CDR3 length equals 15 residues. The germline gives CDR1 MNHEY, CDR2 SVGAGI. The trim removed 2 bases at V and 7 bases at J, leaving 7 bases unmatched.

The chain has TRBV2 and TRBJ2-1; 11 nucleotides align to TRBD2. CDR1 and CDR2 from the germline V gene are SNHLY and FYNNEI. The CDR3 has 16 amino acids. With 4 bases clipped from V and 0 bases from J, the junction kept 2 bases outside the gene matches. The CDR3 sequence is CASSGLAGSSYNEQFF. CDR3 nucleotides: TGTGCCAGCAGTGGACTAGCGGGAAGCTCCTACAATGAGCAGTTCTTC.

The gene calls are TRBV18 and TRBJ1-1; TRBD1 aligns across 9 bases. The CDR3 loop spans 17 amino acids. CDR1 and CDR2 (germline): KGHSH, LQKENI. The J segment lost 1 base and the V segment lost 2 bases, leaving 8 bases of the junction unmatched. The chain's CDR3 is CASSPGQGPGGNTEAFF. In DNA, the CDR3 is TGTGCCAGCTCACCAGGACAGGGGCCAGGAGGGAACACTGAAGCTTTCTTT.

The V and J genes are TRBV2 and TRBJ2-5; D may be TRBD2 (6 bases). The length of the CDR3 is 15 residues. CDR1 is SNHLY, CDR2 FYNNEI, per germline. Trimming pared 2 bases from V and 1 base from J, leaving 11 bases between. The CDR3 DNA reads as TGTGCCAGCAGTGAATACGTTAGCGGCCAAGAGACCCAGTACTTC. This translates into CASSEYVSGQETQYF.

The rearrangement uses TRBV6-5 and TRBJ1-5, with D tentatively TRBD1 (6 bases). The germline V gene has CDR1 MNHEY and CDR2 SVGAGI. Trimming cost V 6 bases and J 5 bases, with 14 bases left between them. CDR3 length: 14 residues. CDR3 DNA: TGTGCCAGCAGCGGGGGGCGCTGGGATCAGCCCCAGCATTTT. This codes for CASSGGRWDQPQHF.

The chain employs TRBV10-3 and TRBJ1-1; the D gene is possibly TRBD1 (5 bases). Germline V CDR1 and CDR2: ENHRY, SYGVKD. There are 15 residues in the CDR3. The V end lost 4 bases, the J end lost 2 bases, and 14 bases lay between the germline ends. For the CDR3, the DNA is TGTGCCATCAGTGGGGCGGACACACCTAACACTGAAGCTTTCTTT. Translated: CAISGADTPNTEAFF.

The V and J genes are TRBV9 and TRBJ2-1; weak D call: TRBD2 (5 bases). The CDR3 consists of 13 residues. V gave up 4 bases and J gave up 8 bases, with 13 bases separating them. Germline V gives CDR1 SGDLS, CDR2 YYNGEE. The CDR3 spells CASSPPAGYEQFF. In DNA form, the CDR3 reads TGTGCCAGCAGCCCCCCGGCGGGTTATGAGCAGTTCTTC.

The genes are TRBV6-7 and TRBJ2-1, with TRBD2 identical over 13 bases. TRBV6-7 belongs to the ORF category, with a function that is uncertain. This CDR3 is built from 13 residues. The trim removed 8 bases at V and 8 bases at J, leaving 3 bases unmatched. The CDR3 DNA reads as TGTGCCAGCGGAACTAGCGGGGGGGATGAGCAGTTCTTC. Encoded protein: CASGTSGGDEQFF.

The chain uses TRBV21-1 and TRBJ2-3; TRBD1, as called in the table, went unchecked against the DNA. TRBV21-1 is a pseudogene segment. This CDR3 comprises 21 residues. DNA for the CDR3: TGTGCCAGCAGCAAAGCGCGGTTTTTGGTCGCTATGGGACAGCGTCAGGGTACGCAGTATTTT. Its translation: CASSKARFLVAMGQRQGTQYF.

This clone has a handful of counts. The chain is built from TRBV30 and TRBJ2-3; TRBD2 matches at 8 bases. The CDR3 sequence is 15 residues long. Per germline, CDR1 GTSNPN and CDR2 SVGIG (reference sequence). V was pared by 2 bases and J by 4 bases, with 8 bases of the junction left unmatched. For the CDR3, the DNA is TGTGCCTGGAGTAGCGGGAGAGATCCCCCAGATACGCAGTATTTT. It is translated as CAWSSGRDPPDTQYF.

V is TRBV24-1 and J is TRBJ2-1; D might be TRBD1 (5 bases). Trimming took off 8 bases at V and 5 bases at J, with 12 bases between the two ends. There are 13 residues in the CDR3. CDR1 is KGHDR, CDR2 SFDVKD, per germline. The CDR3, as DNA: TGTGCCACCATAAGGGGTAGGAACAATGAGCAGTTCTTC. Its protein product is CATIRGRNNEQFF.

The chain carries TRBV7-8 and TRBJ1-3; 7 bases fit TRBD1. Germline V gene lookup returns CDR1 SGHVS and CDR2 FQNEAQ. The CDR3 length is 13 residues. The J segment lost 4 bases and the V segment lost 11 bases, leaving 8 bases of the junction unmatched. The CDR3 DNA reads TGTGCCGGAAAAACAGGGGTCGGAAACACCATATATTTT. Translation gives CAGKTGVGNTIYF.

The V call is TRBV4-2, the J call TRBJ2-7; D might be TRBD2 (6 bases). Germline CDR1 reads LGHNA; CDR2 reads YNFKEQ. V shed 3 bases and J shed 3 bases, with 12 bases lying between them. There are 14 residues in the CDR3. The CDR3 spells CASSQNRDFYEQYF. CDR3 DNA sequence: TGTGCCAGCAGCCAGAACCGGGACTTCTACGAGCAGTACTTC.

V is TRBV19 and J is TRBJ1-5, with 7 bases identical to TRBD1. V was pared by 7 bases and J by 3 bases, with 6 bases of the junction left unmatched. Germline CDR1 reads LNHDA; CDR2 reads SQIVND (reference sequence). The CDR3 has 14 amino acids. The CDR3 sequence is CASTLTGVNQPQHF. The CDR3 region has the DNA TGTGCCAGTACCCTCACAGGGGTCAATCAGCCCCAGCATTTT.

This chain joins TRBV28 and TRBJ2-4, with a possible D match to TRBD1 (8 bases). The CDR3 is 16 amino acids. The germline gives CDR1 MDHEN, CDR2 SYDVKM. V gave up 5 bases and J gave up 0 bases, with 14 bases separating them. The CDR3 sequence is CASSPTGGEAKNIQYF. The CDR3 DNA sequence: TGTGCCAGCAGTCCTACAGGGGGGGAAGCCAAAAACATTCAGTACTTC.

The chain is built from TRBV9 and TRBJ2-1, with D perhaps TRBD2 (5 bases). Germline V CDR1 and CDR2: SGDLS, YYNGEE. Trimming stripped 0 bases from V and 7 bases from J, with 17 bases between. The CDR3 length is 16 residues. CDR3 nucleotide sequence: TGTGCCAGCAGCGTAGGGGGTGGAGGCAGCAGGAATGAGCAGTTCTTC. As protein: CASSVGGGGSRNEQFF.

There are a few counts of this clone. The CDR3: CASSPPGTLATNEKLFF. CDR3 nucleotide sequence: TGTGCCAGCAGTCCACCCGGGACACTCGCAACTAATGAAAAACTGTTTTTT. The chain couples TRBV28 to TRBJ1-4, with a tentative D call TRBD1 (6 bases). The ends were cut back, 5 bases at V and 0 bases at J, with 16 bases in the middle. The V gene's germline CDR1 is MDHEN and CDR2 SYDVKM. The CDR3 contains 17 residues.

This chain connects TRBV3-1 (or the pseudogene TRBV3-2) to TRBJ1-2; D may be TRBD1 (6 bases). V was pared by 1 base and J by 5 bases, with 17 bases between. Per the germline V gene, CDR1 is LGHDT and CDR2 is YNNKEL (reference sequence). The CDR3 runs to 16 residues. CDR3 sequence reads: CASSQVSSGALYGYTF. In DNA, the CDR3 is TGTGCCAGCAGCCAAGTGTCGTCAGGGGCCCTATATGGCTACACCTTC.